The 27 T cell receptor beta chains listed next were all sequenced from one sample in a study of cytomegalovirus exposure and HLA in healthy donors. This PCR relied on a set of 60 Vbeta primers and 13 Jbeta primers. The method was immunoSEQ multiplex PCR; TCRdb's version includes in-frame clones alone and lacks a portion of them. Its clone listing holds about 140,000 clones. The source material was PBMCs. These receptors came from a male donor in good health and CMV-seronegative.

The chain is built from TRBV7-2 and TRBJ2-5; TRBD2 agrees at 8 bases. V lost 3 bases and J lost 1; bases outside the gene matches: 7. The CDR3 runs 16 residues. Germline V lookup: CDR1 SGHTA, CDR2 FQGNSA. CDR3 in DNA: TGTGCCAGCAGCTTTCCGCGGGGGGCTCCCCAAGAGACCCAGTACTTC. Protein sequence: CASSFPRGAPQETQYF.

This rearrangement joins TRBV6-6 to TRBJ2-1; tentative D call: TRBD1 (5 bases). The V end was cut by 5 bases, the J end by 10 bases, with 12 bases between. This CDR3 is built from 12 residues. Germline assignment: CDR1 MNHNY and CDR2 SVGAGI (reference sequence). The CDR3, as DNA: TGTGCCAGCAGTACCACAGGCGGAGAGCAGTTCTTC. It codes for CASSTTGGEQFF.

This chain links TRBV19 with TRBJ2-7; no firm D call. Germline V gene lookup returns CDR1 LNHDA and CDR2 SQIVND (reference sequence). The V gene lost 6 bases and the J gene lost 7 bases, with 10 bases spanning the gap. This CDR3 has 11 amino acids. The chain's CDR3 is CASSFAREQYF. CDR3 coding DNA: TGTGCCAGTAGCTTCGCCCGGGAGCAGTACTTC.

This chain joins TRBV20-1 and TRBJ2-1, with 7 bases fitting TRBD2. The CDR3 spans 11 residues. Germline V lookup: CDR1 DFQATT, CDR2 SNEGSKA (reference sequence). Germline trimming cut 6 bases from V and 8 bases from J; bases unmatched to any gene: 4. The CDR3 is CSAYTSDEQFF. In nucleotides, the CDR3 is TGCAGTGCCTACACTAGCGATGAGCAGTTCTTC.

The chain couples TRBV7-9 to TRBJ2-2, with 11 bases that match TRBD2. This CDR3 region has 17 residues. V was clipped by 2 bases and J by 3 bases; unmatched bases: 5. The germline CDR1 and CDR2 sequences are SEHNR and FQNEAQ (reference sequence). CDR3 in DNA: TGTGCCAGCAGCTTACTACTAGCGGGAGTAGACACCGGGGAGCTGTTTTTT. Protein: CASSLLLAGVDTGELFF.

This chain joins TRBV6-6 and TRBJ1-1; no reliable D call. This CDR3 contains 15 residues. The germline gives CDR1 MNHNY, CDR2 SVGAGI (reference sequence). V lost 2 bases and J 1 base, leaving 11 bases between the germline ends. The CDR3 protein is CASSYSGVANTEAFF. Written as DNA, the CDR3 is TGTGCCAGCAGTTACAGCGGGGTAGCGAACACTGAAGCTTTCTTT.

The chain employs TRBV15 and TRBJ2-5; D possibly corresponds to TRBD2 (5 bases). Germline V gene data show CDR1 as LNHNV and CDR2 as YYDKDF (reference sequence). The V and J ends lost 4 bases and 3 bases respectively, with 12 bases between them. The CDR3 contains 14 residues. The CDR3 reads CATSKIVGEETQYF. In DNA form, the CDR3 reads TGTGCCACCAGCAAAATAGTCGGGGAAGAGACCCAGTACTTC.

The rearrangement uses TRBV30 and TRBJ1-3; perhaps TRBD1 as D (5 bases). Looked up from germline, CDR1 is GTSNPN and CDR2 is SVGIG (reference sequence). The CDR3 loop spans 12 amino acids. The V end was cut by 5 bases, the J end by 4 bases, with 9 bases between. CDR3 protein: CAWGAQGNTIYF. CDR3 DNA: TGTGCCTGGGGGGCTCAGGGAAACACCATATATTTT.

V is TRBV27 and J is TRBJ1-5; TRBD1 agrees at 8 bases. Germline values: CDR1 MNHEY, CDR2 SMNVEV (reference sequence). With 5 bases clipped from V and 5 bases from J, the junction kept 8 bases outside the gene matches. The CDR3 loop spans 15 amino acids. The CDR3 here is CASSPGTGWDQPQHF. Here the CDR3 DNA reads TGTGCCAGCAGTCCCGGGACAGGTTGGGATCAGCCCCAGCATTTT.

The chain couples TRBV5-6 to TRBJ1-3; 7 bases align to TRBD1. The CDR3 is made up of 17 amino acids. J gave up 0 bases and V 3 bases, and 9 bases lay outside the gene matches. The germline V gene has CDR1 SGHDT and CDR2 YYEEEE. In DNA form, the CDR3 reads TGTGCCAGCAGCTCATTGGACAGGTTCTACTCTGGAAACACCATATATTTT. Protein: CASSSLDRFYSGNTIYF.

The V call is TRBV5-1, the J call TRBJ2-5, with 10 bases identical to TRBD1. Germline CDR1 SGHRS, CDR2 YFSETQ. The junction had 8 bases not matched to a gene; V was cut back by 4 bases and J by 5 bases. CDR3 length: 15 amino acids. CDR3 in amino acids: CASSAPADRGETQYF. CDR3 in DNA: TGCGCCAGCAGCGCACCGGCGGACAGGGGGGAGACCCAGTACTTC.

The rearrangement links TRBV30 to TRBJ2-1, with 8 bases aligning to TRBD2. CDR3 size: 14 residues. V trimming: 5 bases; J trimming: 5 bases; junction bases outside the gene matches: 8. Germline V CDR1 and CDR2: GTSNPN, SVGIG (reference sequence). In DNA form, the CDR3 reads TGTGCCTGGTTAGGACCACTAGCGGACAATGAGCAGTTCTTC. Translated, it gives CAWLGPLADNEQFF.

The chain has TRBV19 and TRBJ1-1; 9 bases match TRBD1. The CDR3 spans 15 residues. Germline V gives CDR1 LNHDA, CDR2 SQIVND (reference sequence). V shed 5 bases, J shed 2 bases, and the junction held 6 bases outside the gene matches. This chain's CDR3 is CASSLRTGVNTEAFF. DNA of the CDR3: TGTGCCAGTAGTCTACGGACAGGGGTAAACACTGAAGCTTTCTTT. The full variable domain, in which reference TRBV19 and TRBJ1-1 provide the parts outside the CDR3, is DGGITQSPKYLFRKEGQNVTLSCEQNLNHDAMYWYRQDPGQGLRLIYYSQIVNDFQKGDIAEGYSVSREKKESFPLTVTSAQKNPTAFYLCASSLRTGVNTEAFFGQGTRLTVV.

This chain connects TRBV6-5 to TRBJ2-5; 7 bases align to TRBD2. Germline CDR1 MNHEY, CDR2 SVGAGI. V was clipped by 2 bases and J by 0 bases; unmatched bases: 6. The CDR3 extends over 16 amino acids. CDR3 sequence: CASSYQGGGNQETQYF. The CDR3 coding sequence is TGTGCCAGCAGTTACCAAGGCGGGGGTAACCAAGAGACCCAGTACTTC.

This chain joins TRBV5-1 and TRBJ2-1; a weak D match, TRBD2 (6 bases). Per the germline V gene, CDR1 is SGHRS and CDR2 is YFSETQ. The V and J ends lost 4 bases and 7 bases respectively, with 21 bases between them. The CDR3 has 16 residues. The CDR3 loop is CASSPGGSGWGNEQFF. In nucleotides, the CDR3 is TGCGCCAGCAGCCCTGGTGGGAGCGGGTGGGGGAATGAGCAGTTCTTC.

The rearrangement links TRBV9 to TRBJ2-2; perhaps TRBD1 as D (6 bases). The CDR3 is 17 amino acids. CDR1 and CDR2 from the germline V gene are SGDLS and YYNGEE. V was cut by 0 bases and J by 1 base, with 13 bases left in between. CDR3 in DNA: TGTGCCAGCAGCGTAGGAGGGGGAACTGGGAACACCGGGGAGCTGTTTTTT. This encodes CASSVGGGTGNTGELFF. Looking up the rest from reference TRBV9 and TRBJ2-2 gives the full variable domain: DSGVTQTPKHLITATGQRVTLRCSPRSGDLSVYWYQQSLDQGLQFLIQYYNGEERAKGNILERFSAQQFPDLHSELNLSSLELGDSALYFCASSVGGGTGNTGELFFGEGSRLTVL.

The V call is TRBV10-2, the J call TRBJ2-5, with TRBD2 identical over 7 bases. The V segment lost 6 bases and the J segment 1 base; nucleotides outside the gene matches: 5. Germline lookup yields CDR1 WSHSY and CDR2 SAAADI. The CDR3 covers 14 residues. The CDR3 nucleotides read TGCGCCAGCAGCATACTAGCGCGCCAAGAGACCCAGTACTTC. Translated: CASSILARQETQYF.

The chain joins TRBV10-1 to TRBJ2-1, with a weak D call TRBD2 (5 bases). V lost 0 bases and J lost 0, with 15 bases in between. Germline V gives CDR1 WNHNN, CDR2 SYGVQD (reference sequence). This CDR3 comprises 18 residues. The CDR3 DNA follows: TGCGCCAGCAGTGAGTCGGGAGCTATGGGGAGCTCCTACAATGAGCAGTTCTTC. Translating it yields CASSESGAMGSSYNEQFF.

The chain carries TRBV18 and TRBJ2-3; tentative D call: TRBD2 (6 bases). CDR1 is KGHSH and CDR2 is LQKENI in the germline V gene. This CDR3 is 16 amino acids long. Trimming left V 0 bases short and J 0 bases short, with 10 bases between. CDR3 sequence reads: CASSPPDAGSTDTQYF. In nucleotides, the CDR3 is TGTGCCAGCTCACCACCGGACGCGGGGAGCACAGATACGCAGTATTTT.

This chain links TRBV5-1 with TRBJ1-1, with D tentatively TRBD1 (6 bases). The CDR3 is 15 residues long. V was clipped by 4 bases and J by 3 bases, with 16 bases between them. Germline V CDR1 and CDR2: SGHRS, YFSETQ. In nucleotides, the CDR3 is TGCGCCAGCAGCAGGGTGACAGGAGGAGACACTGAAGCTTTCTTT. This translates into CASSRVTGGDTEAFF.

This sequence joins TRBV4-1 and TRBJ2-3; a possible D gene is TRBD2 (5 bases). V was pared by 4 bases and J by 3 bases, with 23 bases between. This CDR3 spans 18 amino acids. Germline CDR1 is MGHRA and CDR2 is YSYEKL. The CDR3: CASSRETGGREGTDTQYF. DNA of the CDR3: TGCGCCAGCAGCCGGGAAACCGGAGGCCGGGAAGGGACAGATACGCAGTATTTT.

The rearrangement uses TRBV5-1 and TRBJ2-3; a possible D gene is TRBD2 (6 bases). Germline V gene data show CDR1 as SGHRS and CDR2 as YFSETQ. V dropped 4 bases and J dropped 2 bases, with 14 bases sitting between them. The CDR3 sequence is 15 residues long. The chain's CDR3 is CASSPRAGNTDTQYF. The CDR3 nucleotides read TGCGCCAGCAGCCCGAGGGCGGGGAACACAGATACGCAGTATTTT.

The chain employs TRBV5-1 and TRBJ2-5; the match to TRBD2 covers 10 bases. Germline V lookup: CDR1 SGHRS, CDR2 YFSETQ. The CDR3 has 15 residues. V dropped 2 bases and J dropped 3; count of bases not matched to a gene: 4. CDR3 region: CASSFASGGKETQYF. In DNA, the CDR3 is TGCGCCAGCAGCTTTGCTAGCGGGGGTAAAGAGACCCAGTACTTC.

V gene TRBV4-2 combines with J gene TRBJ2-1; D perhaps matches TRBD1 (5 bases). V lost 1 base and J lost 4, with 11 bases in between. This CDR3 is built from 15 residues. Germline V CDR1 and CDR2: LGHNA, YNFKEQ. As DNA, the CDR3 is TGTGCCAGCAGCCAAGGCTTCGACAGTTACAATGAGCAGTTCTTC. Residues: CASSQGFDSYNEQFF.

The CDR3 reads CASRSTGFYGYTF. The CDR3 DNA reads TGTGCCAGCAGATCTACAGGGTTCTATGGCTACACCTTC. V gene TRBV6-5 combines with J gene TRBJ1-2; D might be TRBD1 (6 bases). The CDR3 is made up of 13 amino acids. V lost 6 bases to trimming and J lost 4 bases, with 12 bases between them. CDR1 is MNHEY and CDR2 is SVGAGI in the germline V gene.

The J gene is TRBJ1-4, the V gene TRBV5-8; maybe TRBD1 (6 bases). CDR3 length: 14 amino acids. V lost 2 bases and J lost 6, with 11 bases in between. CDR1 SGHTS and CDR2 YDEGEE come from the germline V gene. The CDR3 sequence: CASSLGHRDEKLFF. The CDR3 bases are TGTGCCAGCAGCTTAGGGCACAGGGATGAAAAACTGTTTTTT.

The chain uses TRBV7-9 and TRBJ2-7; 8 nucleotides line up with TRBD1. Trimming cost V 1 base and J 4 bases; bases outside gene matches: 12. Per germline, CDR1 SEHNR and CDR2 FQNEAQ (reference sequence). This CDR3 is built from 17 residues. CDR3 region: CASSLVPGTGYLYEQYF. The CDR3 DNA reads as TGTGCCAGCAGCTTAGTACCTGGGACAGGTTACCTTTACGAGCAGTACTTC.